The present TCR beta chain was sequenced within a study of T cell responses to AZD1222 COVID-19 vaccine. This CDR3 comprises 13 residues. The junction had 4 bases not matched to a gene; V was cut back by 1 base and J by 7 bases. Generated by immunoSEQ multiplex PCR, the TCRdb table keeps only in-frame clones and is missing some. The sample consists of approximately 92,000 clones, over 80% of them appearing once. The chain uses TRBV12-3 or TRBV12-4 and TRBJ2-7; 7 bases match TRBD2. The receptor comes from an adult in good health. The specimen comprised peripheral blood, sampled on day 0 of AZD1222 vaccination. This CDR3 is CASSLGPGGEQYF. DNA for the CDR3: TGTGCCAGCAGTTTAGGGCCCGGGGGGGAGCAGTACTTC.